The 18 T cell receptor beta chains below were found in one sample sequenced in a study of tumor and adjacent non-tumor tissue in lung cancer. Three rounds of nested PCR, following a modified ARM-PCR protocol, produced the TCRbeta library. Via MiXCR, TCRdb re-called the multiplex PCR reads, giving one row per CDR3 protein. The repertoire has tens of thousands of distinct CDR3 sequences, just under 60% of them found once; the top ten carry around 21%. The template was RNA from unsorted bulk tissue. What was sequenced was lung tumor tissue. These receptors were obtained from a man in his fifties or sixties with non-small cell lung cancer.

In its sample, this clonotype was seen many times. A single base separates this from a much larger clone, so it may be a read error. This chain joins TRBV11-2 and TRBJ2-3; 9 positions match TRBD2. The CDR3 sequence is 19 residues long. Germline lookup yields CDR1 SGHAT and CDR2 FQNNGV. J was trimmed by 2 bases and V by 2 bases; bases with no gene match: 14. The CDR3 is CASSLTLAGSPSPTDTQYF. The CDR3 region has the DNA TGTGCCAGCAGCTTAACACTAGCGGGCTCCCCCTCCCCCACAGATACGCAGTATTTT.

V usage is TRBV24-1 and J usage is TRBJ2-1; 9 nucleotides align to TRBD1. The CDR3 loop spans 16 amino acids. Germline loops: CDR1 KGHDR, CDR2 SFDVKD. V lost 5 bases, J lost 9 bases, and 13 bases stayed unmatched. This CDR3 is CATSAAGQGHDAEQFF. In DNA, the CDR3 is TGTGCCACCAGTGCCGCGGGACAGGGTCACGACGCTGAGCAGTTCTTC.

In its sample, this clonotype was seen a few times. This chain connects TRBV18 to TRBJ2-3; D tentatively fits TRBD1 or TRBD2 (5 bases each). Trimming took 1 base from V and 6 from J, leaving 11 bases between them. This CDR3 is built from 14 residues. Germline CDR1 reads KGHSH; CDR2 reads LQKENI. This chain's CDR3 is CASSPRSGADTQYF. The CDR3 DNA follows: TGTGCCAGCTCACCACGGTCCGGGGCGGATACGCAGTATTTT. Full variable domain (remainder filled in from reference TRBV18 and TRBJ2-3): NAGVMQNPRHLVRRRGQEARLRCSPMKGHSHVYWYRQLPEEGLKFMVYLQKENIIDESGMPKERFSAEFPKEGPSILRIQQVVRGDSAAYFCASSPRSGADTQYFGPGTRLTVL.

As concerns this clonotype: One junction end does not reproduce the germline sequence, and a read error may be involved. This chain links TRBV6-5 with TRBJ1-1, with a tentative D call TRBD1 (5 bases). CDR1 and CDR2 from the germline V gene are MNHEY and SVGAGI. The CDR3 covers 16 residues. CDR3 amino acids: CACRPRQPHMNTEASF. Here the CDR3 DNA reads TGTGCCTGCAGGCCCCGACAGCCCCACATGAACACTGAAGCTTCCTTT.

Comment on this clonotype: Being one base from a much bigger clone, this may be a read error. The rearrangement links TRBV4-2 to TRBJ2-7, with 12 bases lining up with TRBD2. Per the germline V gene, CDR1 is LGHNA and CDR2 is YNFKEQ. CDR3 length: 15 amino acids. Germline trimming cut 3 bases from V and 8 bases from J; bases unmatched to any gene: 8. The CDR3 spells CASSHETSGSSQQYF. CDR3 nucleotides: TGTGCCAGCAGCCACGAGACTAGCGGGAGTTCCCAGCAGTACTTC.

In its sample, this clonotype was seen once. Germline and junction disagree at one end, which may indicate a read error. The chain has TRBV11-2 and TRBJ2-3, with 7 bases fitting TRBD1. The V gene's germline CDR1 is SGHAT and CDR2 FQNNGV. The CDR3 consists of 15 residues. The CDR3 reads CASSSGQDGPDTQCF. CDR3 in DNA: TGTGCCAGCAGTTCTGGACAGGACGGCCCAGATACGCAGTGTTTT.

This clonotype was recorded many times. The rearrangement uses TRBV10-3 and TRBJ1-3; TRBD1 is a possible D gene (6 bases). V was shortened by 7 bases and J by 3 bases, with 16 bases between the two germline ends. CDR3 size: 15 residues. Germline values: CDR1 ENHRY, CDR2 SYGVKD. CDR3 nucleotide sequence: TGTGCCATCATGAGTGCCGACAGGTTTGGAAACACCATATATTTT. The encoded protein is CAIMSADRFGNTIYF.

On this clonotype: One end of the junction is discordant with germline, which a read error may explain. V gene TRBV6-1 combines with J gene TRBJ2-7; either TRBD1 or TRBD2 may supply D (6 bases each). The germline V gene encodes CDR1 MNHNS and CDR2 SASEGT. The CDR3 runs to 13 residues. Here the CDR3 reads CASSLRGHREQYF. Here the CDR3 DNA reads TGTGCTAGCAGTTTACGGGGGCACCGCGAGCAGTACTTC.

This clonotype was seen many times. This chain's CDR3 is CASTRDINYEQYF. The CDR3 region has the DNA TGTGCCAGCACCAGGGACATAAACTACGAGCAGTACTTC. V usage is TRBV6-5 and J usage is TRBJ2-7; the D gene is possibly TRBD1 (6 bases). The germline CDR1 and CDR2 sequences are MNHEY and SVGAGI. V lost 7 bases and J 3 bases, leaving 13 bases between the germline ends. The CDR3 spans 13 residues.

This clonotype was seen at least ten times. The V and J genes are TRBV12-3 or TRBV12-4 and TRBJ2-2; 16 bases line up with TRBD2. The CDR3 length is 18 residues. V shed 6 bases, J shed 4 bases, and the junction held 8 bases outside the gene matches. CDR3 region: CASSRTGTSGRGTGELFF. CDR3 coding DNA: TGTGCCAGCAGCCGGACCGGGACTAGCGGGAGGGGCACCGGGGAGCTGTTTTTT.

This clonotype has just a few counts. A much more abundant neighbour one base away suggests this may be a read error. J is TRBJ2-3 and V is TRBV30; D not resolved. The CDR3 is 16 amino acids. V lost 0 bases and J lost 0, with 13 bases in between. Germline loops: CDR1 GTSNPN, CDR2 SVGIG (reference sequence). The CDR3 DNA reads TGTGCCTGGAGTGTCCGTCCTGAAATTAGCACAGATACGCAGTATTTT. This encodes CAWSVRPEISTDTQYF.

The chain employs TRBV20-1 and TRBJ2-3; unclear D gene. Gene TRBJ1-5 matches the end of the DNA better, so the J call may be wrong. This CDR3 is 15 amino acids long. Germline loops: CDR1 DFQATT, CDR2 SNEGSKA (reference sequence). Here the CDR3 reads CSATPTSGSGNTQHF. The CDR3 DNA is TGCAGTGCTACCCCGACTAGCGGGAGTGGGAATACGCAGCATTTT.

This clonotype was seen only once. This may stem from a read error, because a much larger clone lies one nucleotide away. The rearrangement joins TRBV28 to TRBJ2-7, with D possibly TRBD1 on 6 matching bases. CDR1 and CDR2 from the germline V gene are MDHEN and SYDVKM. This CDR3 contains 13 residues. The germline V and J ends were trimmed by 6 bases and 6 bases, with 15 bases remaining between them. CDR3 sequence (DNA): TGTGCCAGCAGGAGACAGGCAAGGTCCGAGCAGTACTTC. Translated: CASRRQARSEQYF.

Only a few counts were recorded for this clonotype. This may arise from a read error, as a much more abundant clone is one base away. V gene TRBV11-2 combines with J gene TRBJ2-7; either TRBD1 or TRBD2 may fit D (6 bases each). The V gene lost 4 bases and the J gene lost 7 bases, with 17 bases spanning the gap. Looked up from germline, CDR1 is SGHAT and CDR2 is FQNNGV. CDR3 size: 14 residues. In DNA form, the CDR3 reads TGTGCCAGCAGCTCATATCCGGGGGCGAGTGAGCAGTACTTC. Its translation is CASSSYPGASEQYF.

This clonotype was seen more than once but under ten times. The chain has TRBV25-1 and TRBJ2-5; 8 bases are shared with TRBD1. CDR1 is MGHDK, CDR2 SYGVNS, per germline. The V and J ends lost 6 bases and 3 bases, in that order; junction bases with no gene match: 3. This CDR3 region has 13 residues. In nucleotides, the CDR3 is TGTGCCAGCAGGATACAGGGGGAAGAGACCCAGTACTTC. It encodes CASRIQGEETQYF. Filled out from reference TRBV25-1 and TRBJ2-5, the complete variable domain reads EADIYQTPRYLVIGTGKKITLECSQTMGHDKMYWYQQDPGMELHLIHYSYGVNSTEKGDLSSESTVSRIRTEHFPLTLESARPSHTSQYLCASRIQGEETQYFGPGTRLLVL.

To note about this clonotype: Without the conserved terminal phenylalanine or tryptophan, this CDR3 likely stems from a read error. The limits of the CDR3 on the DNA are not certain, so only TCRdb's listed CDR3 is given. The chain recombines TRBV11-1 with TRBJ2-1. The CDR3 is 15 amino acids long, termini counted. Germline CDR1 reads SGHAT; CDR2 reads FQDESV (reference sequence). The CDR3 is CASSLAGQVVNERFS.

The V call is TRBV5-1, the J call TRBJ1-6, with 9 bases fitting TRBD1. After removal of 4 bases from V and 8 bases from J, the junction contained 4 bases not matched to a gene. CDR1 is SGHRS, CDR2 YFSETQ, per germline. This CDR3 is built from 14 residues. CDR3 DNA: TGCGCCAGCAGCACCGGACAGGGGTATTCACCCCTCCACTTT. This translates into CASSTGQGYSPLHF.

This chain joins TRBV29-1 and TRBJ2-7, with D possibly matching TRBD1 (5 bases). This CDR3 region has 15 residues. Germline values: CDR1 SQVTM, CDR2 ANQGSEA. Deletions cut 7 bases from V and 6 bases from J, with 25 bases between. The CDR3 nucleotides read TGCAGCGCTGGAAGTGGGCGGCTAGGGGAATGCGAGCAGTACTTC. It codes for CSAGSGRLGECEQYF.